This T cell receptor beta chain was obtained from a study of cytomegalovirus exposure and HLA in healthy donors. General observations from the study: Most sequenced TCRs were rare (though some public TCRs occurred in many donors). Certain sequence variants were highly shared and formed a cluster, and this cluster was likely a sequencing artifact. The study listed under 200 cytomegalovirus-associated TCR beta chains. In an earlier analysis, in roughly 580 donors, most V segments appeared productive either ~87% or ~30% of the time.

As concerns this clone: Its antigen is not known.

In the PCR, 60 Vbeta and 13 Jbeta primers were used. Sequencing was performed with immunoSEQ multiplex PCR; in TCRdb, only in-frame clones are kept and a portion is missing. The sample yields about 200,000 clones, 82% seen once. In germline, CDR1 is MNHNS, CDR2 SASEGT. This CDR3 has 18 amino acids. Trimming at V came to 3 bases and at J to 2 bases, leaving 11 bases not matched to a gene. Sequencing used PBMCs. The rearrangement joins TRBV6-1 to TRBJ1-5; 9 bases are shared with TRBD1. The clonotype originates from a boy younger than 10 in good health and CMV-seronegative. DNA for the CDR3: TGTGCCAGCAGTGACAAGAACGGACAGGGGTTCGGCAATCAGCCCCAGCATTTT. This sequence encodes CASSDKNGQGFGNQPQHF.